The rows below give T cell receptor beta chains drawn from one sample of a study of cytotoxic CD8 clonotypes in ibrutinib-treated CLL. Clones were read by immunoSEQ multiplex PCR, and TCRdb kept only the in-frame ones, dropping some. The table records about 50,000 clones, 83% of them present only once. Sequences were derived from PBMCs, sampled after 24 months of ibrutinib treatment. These receptors all stem from a human donor with chronic lymphocytic leukemia. Each CDR3 is given with its conserved first and last residue. The D gene is left open where the match is weak. A clone size is listed for some rows: how often the clone was seen (once, few, many), or a class if it is expanded.

j_call: TRBJ1-2; clone_size: .; v_call: TRBV10-3; d_call: .; cdr3_nt: TGTGCCATCAGTGAGGTCGGAAATTATGGCTACACCTTC; cdr3_aa: CAISEVGNYGYTF
j_call: TRBJ2-7; clone_size: .; v_call: TRBV9; d_call: TRBD2; cdr3_nt: TGTGCCAGCAGCGTAGGACTAGCGGGAGCTGAGCAGTACTTC; cdr3_aa: CASSVGLAGAEQYF
j_call: TRBJ2-7; clone_size: .; v_call: TRBV9; d_call: .; cdr3_nt: TGTGCCAGCAGCCCGGACTATAGCCGGAGTTACGAGCAGTACTTC; cdr3_aa: CASSPDYSRSYEQYF
j_call: TRBJ1-2; clone_size: .; v_call: TRBV10-3; d_call: TRBD1; cdr3_nt: TGTGCCATCACCCAAGACAGGGGGAATTATGGCTACACCTTC; cdr3_aa: CAITQDRGNYGYTF
j_call: TRBJ2-7; clone_size: .; v_call: TRBV6-6; d_call: TRBD2; cdr3_nt: TGTGCCAGCAGTTCTCTAGCGGGATTGGCCGAGCAGTACTTC; cdr3_aa: CASSSLAGLAEQYF
j_call: TRBJ2-1; clone_size: .; v_call: TRBV14; d_call: .; cdr3_nt: TGTGCCAGCAGCATCCGGGGGCGAAGTCAAAGTAGGAATGAGCAGTTCTTC; cdr3_aa: CASSIRGRSQSRNEQFF
j_call: TRBJ2-3; clone_size: .; v_call: TRBV4-1; d_call: .; cdr3_nt: TGCGCCAGCAGCCAAGAGCTGAATACGCAGTATTTT; cdr3_aa: CASSQELNTQYF
j_call: TRBJ1-2; clone_size: .; v_call: TRBV28; d_call: .; cdr3_nt: TGTGCCAGCAGGAATACGGGTAACTATGGCTACACCTTC; cdr3_aa: CASRNTGNYGYTF
j_call: TRBJ2-7; clone_size: .; v_call: TRBV7-2; d_call: TRBD2; cdr3_nt: TGTGCCAGCAGCTTAAGGGCGGCGGGAGTAGGCTACGAGCAGTACTTC; cdr3_aa: CASSLRAAGVGYEQYF
j_call: TRBJ1-1; clone_size: .; v_call: TRBV28; d_call: TRBD1; cdr3_nt: TGTGCCAGCAGTTTGACAGGGGCTGAAGCTTTCTTT; cdr3_aa: CASSLTGAEAFF
j_call: TRBJ2-3; clone_size: .; v_call: TRBV9; d_call: TRBD2; cdr3_nt: TGTGCCAGCAGCTTGCGACTAGCGGGACCGGCGGATACGCAGTATTTT; cdr3_aa: CASSLRLAGPADTQYF
j_call: TRBJ1-5; clone_size: .; v_call: TRBV2; d_call: .; cdr3_nt: TGTGCCAGCAGTGAGGGGTTCCAGCCCCAGCATTTT; cdr3_aa: CASSEGFQPQHF
j_call: TRBJ1-5; clone_size: .; v_call: TRBV5-4; d_call: TRBD1; cdr3_nt: TGTGCCAGCAGCTCGCGGGACAGGGCCGATCAGCCCCAGCATTTT; cdr3_aa: CASSSRDRADQPQHF
j_call: TRBJ2-7; clone_size: once; v_call: TRBV27; d_call: TRBD1; cdr3_nt: TGTGCCAGCAGTTTACCTGGGACAGGGGAGCAGTACTTC; cdr3_aa: CASSLPGTGEQYF
j_call: TRBJ2-1; clone_size: .; v_call: TRBV6-5; d_call: TRBD2; cdr3_nt: TGTGCCAGCAGTCCCGGGACTATCGTCTACAATGAGCAGTTCTTC; cdr3_aa: CASSPGTIVYNEQFF
j_call: TRBJ1-2; clone_size: many; v_call: TRBV28; d_call: TRBD1; cdr3_nt: TGTGCCAGCCAACAGGGGGCGATTGGCTACACCTTC; cdr3_aa: CASQQGAIGYTF
j_call: TRBJ2-1; clone_size: .; v_call: TRBV7-6; d_call: .; cdr3_nt: TGTGCCAGCAGCCCGTGGACAGCTTTCACTCGGCTCAATGAGCAGTTCTTC; cdr3_aa: CASSPWTAFTRLNEQFF
j_call: TRBJ1-4; clone_size: .; v_call: TRBV21-1; d_call: .; cdr3_nt: TGTGCCCCAGATGAAAAACTGTTTTTT; cdr3_aa: CAPDEKLFF
j_call: TRBJ2-1; clone_size: .; v_call: TRBV2; d_call: .; cdr3_nt: TGTGCCACCCGACAACCAACGGTAGATGAGCAGTTCTTC; cdr3_aa: CATRQPTVDEQFF
j_call: TRBJ2-3; clone_size: .; v_call: TRBV6-1; d_call: .; cdr3_nt: TGTGCCAGCAGTGAAGCACAGGGAAGGACAGATACGCAGTATTTT; cdr3_aa: CASSEAQGRTDTQYF
j_call: TRBJ2-1; clone_size: .; v_call: TRBV7-3; d_call: TRBD2; cdr3_nt: TGTGCCAGCAGCTCTAGCGGGAGTTCATCCGAGCAGTTCTTC; cdr3_aa: CASSSSGSSSEQFF
j_call: TRBJ2-7; clone_size: .; v_call: TRBV10-2; d_call: TRBD1; cdr3_nt: TGCGCCAGCAGTGAGGACAGGGGGCCCTACGAGCAGTACTTC; cdr3_aa: CASSEDRGPYEQYF
j_call: TRBJ2-7; clone_size: .; v_call: TRBV10-3; d_call: TRBD1; cdr3_nt: TGTGCCATCAGTGAGTCGGGGACAGGTAGCCCCTACGAGCAGTACTTC; cdr3_aa: CAISESGTGSPYEQYF
j_call: TRBJ2-2; clone_size: .; v_call: TRBV5-1; d_call: .; cdr3_nt: TGCGCCAGCAGCTTGGAGGGGTTCGCCACCGGGGAGCTGTTTTTT; cdr3_aa: CASSLEGFATGELFF
j_call: TRBJ1-5; clone_size: .; v_call: TRBV19; d_call: .; cdr3_nt: TGTGCCAGTAGAGAGGGTGGCAATCAGCCCCAGCATTTT; cdr3_aa: CASREGGNQPQHF
j_call: TRBJ2-7; clone_size: .; v_call: TRBV5-1; d_call: TRBD2; cdr3_nt: TGCGCCAGCAGCCGGGGACTAGCGGGATCCTCTTCCTACGAGCAGTACTTC; cdr3_aa: CASSRGLAGSSSYEQYF
j_call: TRBJ2-5; clone_size: .; v_call: TRBV11-2; d_call: TRBD2; cdr3_nt: TGTGCCAGCAGCCCAAACGGACTAGTCGGGTTGGAGACCCAGTACTTC; cdr3_aa: CASSPNGLVGLETQYF
j_call: TRBJ2-7; clone_size: medium-sized; v_call: TRBV6-5; d_call: TRBD1; cdr3_nt: TGTGCCAGCAGTCGACAGGGCACCTACGAGCAGTACTTC; cdr3_aa: CASSRQGTYEQYF
j_call: TRBJ2-1; clone_size: .; v_call: TRBV28; d_call: TRBD1; cdr3_nt: TGTGCCAGCAGTTTAGCAAGGGACAGGGGCAATGAGCAGTTCTTC; cdr3_aa: CASSLARDRGNEQFF
j_call: TRBJ2-2; clone_size: .; v_call: TRBV6-6; d_call: .; cdr3_nt: TGTGCCAGCAGGCCGGGACAGAACACCGGGGAGCTGTTTTTT; cdr3_aa: CASRPGQNTGELFF
j_call: TRBJ1-1; clone_size: .; v_call: TRBV6-1; d_call: TRBD1; cdr3_nt: TGTGCCAGCAGTCAGGGGGTTACCGCGAATGAAGCTTTCTTT; cdr3_aa: CASSQGVTANEAFF
j_call: TRBJ2-3; clone_size: .; v_call: TRBV7-2; d_call: .; cdr3_nt: TGTGCCACCAGACCCAACCGGGGCGGTCGAACTAGCACAGATACGCAGTATTTT; cdr3_aa: CATRPNRGGRTSTDTQYF
j_call: TRBJ2-7; clone_size: .; v_call: TRBV5-1; d_call: TRBD2; cdr3_nt: TGCGCCAGCAGCCGCTGGGGAGCGGGAGTTGAGGAGCAGTACTTC; cdr3_aa: CASSRWGAGVEEQYF
j_call: TRBJ2-5; clone_size: .; v_call: TRBV7-2; d_call: .; cdr3_nt: TGTGCCAGCAGTACCCAGGGCAGTACCCAAGAGACCCAGTACTTC; cdr3_aa: CASSTQGSTQETQYF
j_call: TRBJ2-2; clone_size: .; v_call: TRBV7-4; d_call: TRBD2; cdr3_nt: TGTGCCAGCAGCTTAGTATGTCTAGCGGACGGGGAGCTGTTTTTT; cdr3_aa: CASSLVCLADGELFF
j_call: TRBJ2-4; clone_size: .; v_call: TRBV5-8; d_call: .; cdr3_nt: TGTGCCAGCAGCTTGGAGCCTACTTCAACGGGGAACATTCAGTACTTC; cdr3_aa: CASSLEPTSTGNIQYF
j_call: TRBJ2-4; clone_size: .; v_call: TRBV4-2; d_call: TRBD1; cdr3_nt: TGTGCCAGCAGCCTTTCACAGGGGATAGCCAAAAACATTCAGTACTTC; cdr3_aa: CASSLSQGIAKNIQYF
j_call: TRBJ2-5; clone_size: .; v_call: TRBV11-2; d_call: TRBD2; cdr3_nt: TGTGCCAGCAGCTTAGATCTCCTAGCGGGAGTTCCCAACCAAGAGACCCAGTACTTC; cdr3_aa: CASSLDLLAGVPNQETQYF
j_call: TRBJ1-1; clone_size: .; v_call: TRBV4-1; d_call: .; cdr3_nt: TGCGCCACCAGTATCGAGAGCCTCGAGAACACTGAAGCTTTCTTT; cdr3_aa: CATSIESLENTEAFF
j_call: TRBJ2-7; clone_size: .; v_call: TRBV5-3; d_call: .; cdr3_nt: TGTGCCAGAAGCTTGGTATACGAGCAGTACTTC; cdr3_aa: CARSLVYEQYF
j_call: TRBJ2-7; clone_size: .; v_call: TRBV6-1; d_call: .; cdr3_nt: TGTGCCAGCAAACTGACCCTTTACGAGCAGTACTTC; cdr3_aa: CASKLTLYEQYF
j_call: TRBJ2-7; clone_size: .; v_call: TRBV6-5; d_call: TRBD1; cdr3_nt: TGTGCCAGCAGTGGGTGGGACAGTTACGAGCAGTACTTC; cdr3_aa: CASSGWDSYEQYF
j_call: TRBJ2-2; clone_size: .; v_call: TRBV21-1; d_call: .; cdr3_nt: TGTGCCAGCAGCAATACAGGGAACCTGGGGGGTTCCGGGGAGCTGTTTTTT; cdr3_aa: CASSNTGNLGGSGELFF
j_call: TRBJ1-2; clone_size: .; v_call: TRBV11-2; d_call: .; cdr3_nt: TGTGCCAGCAGCTTAAGGACTAACTATGGCTACACCTTC; cdr3_aa: CASSLRTNYGYTF
j_call: TRBJ2-3; clone_size: .; v_call: TRBV5-1; d_call: .; cdr3_nt: TGCGCCAGCAGCTTGGGTCTCCCGGCGGGACCCCGTACAGATACGCAGTATTTT; cdr3_aa: CASSLGLPAGPRTDTQYF
j_call: TRBJ1-3; clone_size: .; v_call: TRBV27; d_call: .; cdr3_nt: TGTGCCAGCAGTTTATCCCAGGGGTCTGGAAACACCATATATTTT; cdr3_aa: CASSLSQGSGNTIYF
j_call: TRBJ1-1; clone_size: .; v_call: TRBV6-6; d_call: .; cdr3_nt: TGTGCCAGCAGTCCCACAGGGACCCAGGGCACTGAAGCTTTCTTT; cdr3_aa: CASSPTGTQGTEAFF
j_call: TRBJ1-3; clone_size: .; v_call: TRBV5-6; d_call: TRBD1; cdr3_nt: TGTGCCAGCAGCTTAAGAGACAGGGCTGGAAACACCATATATTTT; cdr3_aa: CASSLRDRAGNTIYF
j_call: TRBJ1-2; clone_size: .; v_call: TRBV5-1; d_call: .; cdr3_nt: TGCGCCAGCAGCCGCGACAACCACTATGGCTACACCTTC; cdr3_aa: CASSRDNHYGYTF
j_call: TRBJ2-7; clone_size: .; v_call: TRBV2; d_call: TRBD1; cdr3_nt: TGTGCCAGCAGAGACAGGGCTCGCGAGCAGTACTTC; cdr3_aa: CASRDRAREQYF
j_call: TRBJ2-7; clone_size: .; v_call: TRBV7-7; d_call: .; cdr3_nt: TGTGCCAGCAGCCCCGGGGAGCCTGGGGGGGAGCAGTACTTC; cdr3_aa: CASSPGEPGGEQYF
j_call: TRBJ2-1; clone_size: .; v_call: TRBV5-5; d_call: .; cdr3_nt: TGTGCCAGCAGCTTCGGCTTGTTAGGGGAAGGAAATGAGCAGTTCTTC; cdr3_aa: CASSFGLLGEGNEQFF
j_call: TRBJ1-4; clone_size: .; v_call: TRBV5-1; d_call: TRBD1; cdr3_nt: TGCGCCAGCAGCCCTAACAGGGGGCGATTTGATCGGACTAATGAAAAACTGTTTTTT; cdr3_aa: CASSPNRGRFDRTNEKLFF